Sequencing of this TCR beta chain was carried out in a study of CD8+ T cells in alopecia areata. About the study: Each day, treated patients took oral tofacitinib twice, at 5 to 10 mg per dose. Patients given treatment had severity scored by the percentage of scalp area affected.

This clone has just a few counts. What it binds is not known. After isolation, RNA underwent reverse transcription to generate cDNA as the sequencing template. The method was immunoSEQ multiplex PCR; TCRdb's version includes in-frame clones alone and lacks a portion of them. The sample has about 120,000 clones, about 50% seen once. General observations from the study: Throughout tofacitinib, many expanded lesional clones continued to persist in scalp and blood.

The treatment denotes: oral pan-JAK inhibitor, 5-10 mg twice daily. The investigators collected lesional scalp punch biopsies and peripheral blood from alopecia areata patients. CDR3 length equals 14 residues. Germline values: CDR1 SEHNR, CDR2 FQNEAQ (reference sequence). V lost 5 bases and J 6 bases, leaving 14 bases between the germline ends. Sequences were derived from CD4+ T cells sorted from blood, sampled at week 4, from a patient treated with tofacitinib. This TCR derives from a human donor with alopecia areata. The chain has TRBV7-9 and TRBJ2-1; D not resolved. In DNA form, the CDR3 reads TGTGCCAGCAGCACCTTTTCTCCTACCAATGAGCAGTTCTTC. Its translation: CASSTFSPTNEQFF.